The next 5 T cell receptor beta chains were all read from a single sample in a study of T-cell reconstitution after alpha-beta-depleted transplantation in children listed by TCRdb under 2016. The library was produced with PCR. TCRdb lists the instrument as Illumina HiSeq 2500. TCR library preparation used molecular barcoding, with unique molecular identifiers applied to normalize quantification of the TCRbeta repertoire. The public reads were reanalyzed by TCRdb: fastp trimming at Q25, MiXCR alignment, in-frame beta chains only. Under each unique CDR3 protein, matching rows form one entry showing the most common genes and DNA. The sample profile shows around 200,000 distinct CDR3 sequences; about 6.3% of them were found once. Together, the top ten hold around 3.1% of the sample. This specimen consisted of PBMCs from the stem cell graft donor, obtained from the stem cell graft. The receptors were sampled from a human donor who donated a stem cell graft to a child with Wiskott-Aldrich syndrome.

This clonotype came up many times. The chain employs TRBV12-3 or TRBV12-4 and TRBJ2-5; 7 nucleotides match TRBD1. The V and J ends lost 6 bases and 1 base, in that order; junction bases with no gene match: 5. This CDR3 has 14 residues. CDR3: CASSRDRVQETQYF. As DNA, the CDR3 is TGTGCCAGCAGCAGAGACAGGGTCCAAGAGACCCAGTACTTC.

This clonotype was seen ten or more times. The rearrangement links TRBV12-3 or TRBV12-4 to TRBJ2-5; D may match TRBD1 or TRBD2 (6 bases each). CDR3 length: 15 residues. V lost 3 bases to trimming and J lost 5 bases, with 16 bases between them. The CDR3 sequence: CASSFGGGGSETQYF. The CDR3 region has the DNA TGTGCCAGCAGTTTCGGGGGCGGCGGGTCGGAGACCCAGTACTTC.

This clonotype was found many times. This sequence joins TRBV7-2 and TRBJ2-5; the match to TRBD2 covers 10 bases. The germline CDR1 and CDR2 sequences are SGHTA and FQGNSA. The CDR3 consists of 16 residues. J lost 2 bases, V lost 1 base, and 4 bases had no gene match. The CDR3 DNA follows: TGTGCCAGCAGCTTAGGTAGCGGGGGGCAACAAGAGACCCAGTACTTC. It codes for CASSLGSGGQQETQYF.

This clonotype was detected ten times or more. CDR3 loop: CASSLSVGSQAFF. The CDR3 DNA reads TGTGCCAGCAGTTTATCGGTGGGGAGCCAAGCTTTCTTT. This sequence joins TRBV27 and TRBJ1-1; D is undetermined. V dropped 0 bases and J dropped 9 bases, with 11 bases sitting between them. The CDR3 length is 13 residues. Germline loops: CDR1 MNHEY, CDR2 SMNVEV (reference sequence).

CDR3 nucleotides: TGTGCCAGCAGCCAATCCCGCTCCGGAGTTAGAGAGACCCAGTACTTC. Its translation is CASSQSRSGVRETQYF. J is TRBJ2-5 and V is TRBV6-1; D call uncertain. The CDR3 sequence is 16 residues long. Trimming cost V 6 bases and J 4 bases, with 21 bases left between them. Looked up from germline, CDR1 is MNHNS and CDR2 is SASEGT.